This T cell receptor (beta chain) was recovered during a study of blood T cells in healthy people across ages. The CDR3 consists of 13 residues. V lost 5 bases to trimming and J lost 1 base, with 5 bases between them. Germline-derived CDR1 and CDR2 are SEHNR and FQNEAQ (reference sequence). Through a sample-barcoded 5' primer and a J-beta primer mix, a second PCR was run for roughly 6 to 12 cycles. MiXCR, run by TCRdb on the 5' RACE reads, gives a single entry per CDR3 protein. The repertoire includes 700,000 or so distinct CDR3 sequences, about 20% of them detected once, and roughly 22% sits in the top ten.

The receptor's source is a man between 65 and 80 years old in good health. Sequencing was carried out using blood. V is TRBV7-9 and J is TRBJ1-4; no clear D. The CDR3 DNA follows: TGTGCCAGCAGCATGGGAACTAATGAAAAACTGTTTTTT. Amino acid sequence: CASSMGTNEKLFF.